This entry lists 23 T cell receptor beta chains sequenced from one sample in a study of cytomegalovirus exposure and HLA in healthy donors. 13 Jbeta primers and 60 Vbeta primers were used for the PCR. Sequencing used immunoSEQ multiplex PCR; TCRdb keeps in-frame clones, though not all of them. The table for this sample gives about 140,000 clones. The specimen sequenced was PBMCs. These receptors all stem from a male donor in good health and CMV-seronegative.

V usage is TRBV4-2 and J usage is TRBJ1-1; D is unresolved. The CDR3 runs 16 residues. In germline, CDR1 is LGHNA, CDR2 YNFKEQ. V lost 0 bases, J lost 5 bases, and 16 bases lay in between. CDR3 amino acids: CASSQDSSPSRTEAFF. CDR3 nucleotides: TGTGCCAGCAGCCAAGATTCTAGCCCTAGTAGGACTGAAGCTTTCTTT.

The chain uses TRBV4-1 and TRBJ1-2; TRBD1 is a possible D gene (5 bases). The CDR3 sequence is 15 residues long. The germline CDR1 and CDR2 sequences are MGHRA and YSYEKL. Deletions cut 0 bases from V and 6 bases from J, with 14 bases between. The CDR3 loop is CASSQDPQVVDGYTF. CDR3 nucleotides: TGCGCCAGCAGCCAAGATCCACAGGTTGTCGATGGCTACACCTTC.

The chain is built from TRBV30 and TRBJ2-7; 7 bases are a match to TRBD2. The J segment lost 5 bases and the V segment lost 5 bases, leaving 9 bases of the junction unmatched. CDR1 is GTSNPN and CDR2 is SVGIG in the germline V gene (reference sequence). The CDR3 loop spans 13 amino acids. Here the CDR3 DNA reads TGTGCCTGGGCCGATCAGGGAGGGAACGAGCAGTACTTC. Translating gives CAWADQGGNEQYF.

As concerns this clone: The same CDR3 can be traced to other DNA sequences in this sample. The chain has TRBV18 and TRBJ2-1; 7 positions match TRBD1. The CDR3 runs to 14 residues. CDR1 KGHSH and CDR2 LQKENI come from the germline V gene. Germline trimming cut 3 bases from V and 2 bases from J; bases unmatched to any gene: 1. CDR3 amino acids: CASSPQGAYNEQFF. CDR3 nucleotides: TGTGCCAGCTCACCCCAGGGGGCCTACAATGAGCAGTTCTTC.

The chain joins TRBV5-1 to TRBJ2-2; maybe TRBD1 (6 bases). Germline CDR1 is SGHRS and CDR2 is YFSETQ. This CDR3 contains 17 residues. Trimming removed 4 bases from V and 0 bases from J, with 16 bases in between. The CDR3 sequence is CASSPRGAPSNTGELFF. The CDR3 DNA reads TGCGCCAGCAGCCCCAGGGGAGCGCCCTCGAACACCGGGGAGCTGTTTTTT.

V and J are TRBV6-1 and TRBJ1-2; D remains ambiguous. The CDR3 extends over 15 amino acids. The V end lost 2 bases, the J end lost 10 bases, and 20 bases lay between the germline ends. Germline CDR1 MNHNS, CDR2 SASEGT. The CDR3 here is CASSEREVGRGAYTF. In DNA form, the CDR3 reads TGTGCCAGCAGTGAACGGGAGGTTGGGCGCGGAGCCTACACCTTC.

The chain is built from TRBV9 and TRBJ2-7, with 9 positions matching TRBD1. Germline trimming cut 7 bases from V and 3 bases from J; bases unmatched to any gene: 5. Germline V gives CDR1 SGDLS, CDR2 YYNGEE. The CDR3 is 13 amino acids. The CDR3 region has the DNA TGTGCCAGCCAGGGACAGGGCGACTACGAGCAGTACTTC. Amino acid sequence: CASQGQGDYEQYF.

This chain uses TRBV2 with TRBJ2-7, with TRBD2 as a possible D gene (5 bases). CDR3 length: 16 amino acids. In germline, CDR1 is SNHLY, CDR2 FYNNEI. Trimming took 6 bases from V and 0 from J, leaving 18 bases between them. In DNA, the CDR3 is TGTGCCAGCAGAACCGGAGGCGGGTCCCACTCCTACGAGCAGTACTTC. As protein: CASRTGGGSHSYEQYF.

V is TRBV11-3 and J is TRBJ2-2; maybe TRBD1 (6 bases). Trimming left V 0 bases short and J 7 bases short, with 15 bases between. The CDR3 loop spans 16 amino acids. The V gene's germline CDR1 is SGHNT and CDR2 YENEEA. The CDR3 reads CASSLDVGAGVGELFF. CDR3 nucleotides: TGTGCCAGCAGCTTAGACGTAGGGGCAGGGGTCGGGGAGCTGTTTTTT.

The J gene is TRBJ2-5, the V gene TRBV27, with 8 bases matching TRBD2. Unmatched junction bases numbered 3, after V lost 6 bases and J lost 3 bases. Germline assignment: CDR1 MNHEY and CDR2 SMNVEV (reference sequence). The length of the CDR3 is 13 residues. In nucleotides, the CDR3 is TGTGCCAGCAGGCCAGCGGGGGAAGAGACCCAGTACTTC. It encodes CASRPAGEETQYF.

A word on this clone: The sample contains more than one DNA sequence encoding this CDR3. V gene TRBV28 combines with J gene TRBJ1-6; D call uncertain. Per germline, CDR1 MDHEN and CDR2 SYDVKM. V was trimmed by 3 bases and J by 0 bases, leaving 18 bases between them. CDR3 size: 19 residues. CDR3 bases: TGTGCCAGCAGTTTTAGCCCCGCAGACACTAGCTCCTATAATTCACCCCTCCACTTT. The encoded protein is CASSFSPADTSSYNSPLHF.

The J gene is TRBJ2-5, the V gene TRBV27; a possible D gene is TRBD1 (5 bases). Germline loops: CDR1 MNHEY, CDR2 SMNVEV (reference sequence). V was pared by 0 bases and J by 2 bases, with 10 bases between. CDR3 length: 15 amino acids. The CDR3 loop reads CASSLSPGRQETQYF. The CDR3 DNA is TGTGCCAGCAGTTTATCACCAGGGCGGCAAGAGACCCAGTACTTC.

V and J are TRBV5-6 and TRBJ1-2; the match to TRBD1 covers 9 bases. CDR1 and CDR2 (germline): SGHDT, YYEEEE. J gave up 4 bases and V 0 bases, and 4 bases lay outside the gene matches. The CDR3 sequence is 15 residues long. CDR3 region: CASSLGGTGPYGYTF. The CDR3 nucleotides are TGTGCCAGCAGCTTGGGGGGGACAGGGCCCTATGGCTACACCTTC.

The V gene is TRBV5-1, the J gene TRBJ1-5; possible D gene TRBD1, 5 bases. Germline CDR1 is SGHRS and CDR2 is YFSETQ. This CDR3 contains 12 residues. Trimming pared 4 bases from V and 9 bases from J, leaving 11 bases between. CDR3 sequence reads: CASSPGVGPQHF. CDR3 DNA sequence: TGCGCCAGCAGCCCGGGGGTGGGGCCCCAGCATTTT.

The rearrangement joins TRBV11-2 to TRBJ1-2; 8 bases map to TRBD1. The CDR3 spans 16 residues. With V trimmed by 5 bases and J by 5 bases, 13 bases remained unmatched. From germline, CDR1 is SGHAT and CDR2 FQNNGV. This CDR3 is CASSPGQGPLSYGYTF. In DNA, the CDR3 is TGTGCCAGCAGCCCCGGACAGGGACCCCTTAGTTATGGCTACACCTTC.

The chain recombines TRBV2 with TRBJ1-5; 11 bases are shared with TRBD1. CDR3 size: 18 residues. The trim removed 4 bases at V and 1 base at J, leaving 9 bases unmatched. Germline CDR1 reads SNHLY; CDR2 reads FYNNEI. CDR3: CASSVGQGVSSSNQPQHF. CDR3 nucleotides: TGTGCCAGCAGTGTGGGACAGGGGGTTAGTTCAAGCAATCAGCCCCAGCATTTT.

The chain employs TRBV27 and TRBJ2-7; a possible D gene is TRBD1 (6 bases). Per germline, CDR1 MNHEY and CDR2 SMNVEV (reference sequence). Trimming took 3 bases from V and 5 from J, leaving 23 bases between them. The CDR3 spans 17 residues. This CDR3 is CASSLGPPPGTRNEQYF. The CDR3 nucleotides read TGTGCCAGCAGTTTGGGCCCTCCCCCAGGGACACGAAACGAGCAGTACTTC.

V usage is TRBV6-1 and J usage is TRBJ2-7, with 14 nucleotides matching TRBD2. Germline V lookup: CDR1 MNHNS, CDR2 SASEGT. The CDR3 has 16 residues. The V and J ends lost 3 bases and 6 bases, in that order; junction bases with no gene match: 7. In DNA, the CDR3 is TGTGCCAGCAGTGAGAGGACTAGCGGGAGGTTCGGCGAGCAGTACTTC. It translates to CASSERTSGRFGEQYF.

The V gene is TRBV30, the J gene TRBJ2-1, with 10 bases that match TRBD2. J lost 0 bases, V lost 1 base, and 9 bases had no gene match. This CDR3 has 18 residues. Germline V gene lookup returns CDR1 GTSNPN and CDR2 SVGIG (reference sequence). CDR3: CAWSALAGSLSSYNEQFF. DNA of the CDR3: TGTGCCTGGAGTGCACTAGCGGGGTCACTAAGCTCCTACAATGAGCAGTTCTTC.

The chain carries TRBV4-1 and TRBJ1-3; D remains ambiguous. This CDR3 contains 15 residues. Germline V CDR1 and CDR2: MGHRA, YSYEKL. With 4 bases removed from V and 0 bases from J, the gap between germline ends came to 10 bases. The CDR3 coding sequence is TGCGCCAGCAGCCCTCAGGTCGACTCTGGAAACACCATATATTTT. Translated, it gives CASSPQVDSGNTIYF.

The chain's CDR3 is CASSERQGTAGEQYF. The CDR3 DNA reads TGTGCCAGCAGTGAACGACAGGGGACGGCCGGCGAGCAGTACTTC. The rearrangement links TRBV6-1 to TRBJ2-7, with 8 nucleotides matching TRBD1. Germline CDR1 and CDR2: MNHNS and SASEGT. Germline trimming cut 2 bases from V and 6 bases from J; bases unmatched to any gene: 9. The CDR3 is 15 amino acids.

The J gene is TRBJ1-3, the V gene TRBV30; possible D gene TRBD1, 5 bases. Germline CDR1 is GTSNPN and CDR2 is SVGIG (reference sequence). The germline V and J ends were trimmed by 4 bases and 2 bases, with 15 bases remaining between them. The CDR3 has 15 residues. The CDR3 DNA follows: TGTGCCTGGATAGGTAGGGGAATAACTGGAAACACCATATATTTT. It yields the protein CAWIGRGITGNTIYF. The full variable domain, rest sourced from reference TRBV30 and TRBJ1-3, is SQTIHQWPATLVQPVGSPLSLECTVEGTSNPNLYWYRQAAGRGLQLLFYSVGIGQISSEVPQNLSASRPQDRQFILSSKKLLLSDSGFYLCAWIGRGITGNTIYFGEGSWLTVV.

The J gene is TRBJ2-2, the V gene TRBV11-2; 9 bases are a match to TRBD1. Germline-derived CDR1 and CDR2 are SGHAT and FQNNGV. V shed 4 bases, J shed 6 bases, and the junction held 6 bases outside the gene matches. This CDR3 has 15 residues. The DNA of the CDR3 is TGTGCCAGCAGCTGGAAGGGACAGGGAGCCGGGGAGCTGTTTTTT. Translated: CASSWKGQGAGELFF.